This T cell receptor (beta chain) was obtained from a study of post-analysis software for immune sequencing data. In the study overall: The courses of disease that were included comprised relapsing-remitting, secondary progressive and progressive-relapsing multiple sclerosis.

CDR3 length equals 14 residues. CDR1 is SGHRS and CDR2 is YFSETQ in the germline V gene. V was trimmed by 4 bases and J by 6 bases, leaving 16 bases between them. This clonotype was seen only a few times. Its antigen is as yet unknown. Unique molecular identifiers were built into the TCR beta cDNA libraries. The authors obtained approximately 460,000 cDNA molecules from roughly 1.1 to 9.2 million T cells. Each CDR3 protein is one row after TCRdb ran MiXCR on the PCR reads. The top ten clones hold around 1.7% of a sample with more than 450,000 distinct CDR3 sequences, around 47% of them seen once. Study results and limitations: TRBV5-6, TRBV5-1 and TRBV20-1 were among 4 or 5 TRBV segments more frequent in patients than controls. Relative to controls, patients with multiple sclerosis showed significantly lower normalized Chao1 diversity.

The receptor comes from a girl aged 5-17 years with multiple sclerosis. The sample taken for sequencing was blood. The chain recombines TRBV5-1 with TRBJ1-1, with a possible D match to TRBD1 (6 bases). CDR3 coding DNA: TGCGCCAGCAGCGGGGGTCCTGGGGGGCCTGAAGCTTTCTTT. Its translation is CASSGGPGGPEAFF.